This passage covers 24 T cell receptor beta chains from one sample sequenced in a study of OX40 agonist ivuxolimab in advanced cancers. The table came from immunoSEQ multiplex PCR; TCRdb's copy has only in-frame clones and leaves some out. The sample has 65,000 to 90,000 clones; 65% to 90% are singletons. Sequencing used CD4+ or CD8+ T cells sorted from blood, obtained in a trial of the OX40 agonist ivuxolimab. The source is an adult with an advanced solid tumor such as melanoma, head and neck, liver or kidney cancer.

The CDR3 loop is CASSITGGQETQYF. CDR3 bases: TGTGCCAGTAGTATCACAGGGGGGCAAGAGACCCAGTACTTC. This chain joins TRBV19 and TRBJ2-5; 8 bases map to TRBD1. With 3 bases clipped from V and 2 bases from J, the junction kept 2 bases outside the gene matches. Germline CDR1 and CDR2: LNHDA and SQIVND (reference sequence). CDR3 length equals 14 residues.

The genes are TRBV4-1 and TRBJ2-5, with D perhaps matching TRBD2 (5 bases). Germline assignment: CDR1 MGHRA and CDR2 YSYEKL. V was cut by 0 bases and J by 5 bases, with 13 bases left in between. This CDR3 has 15 amino acids. CDR3 sequence (DNA): TGCGCCAGCAGCCAAGAAGAGCTCCGCGGGGAGACCCAGTACTTC. Translation gives CASSQEELRGETQYF.

This chain links TRBV11-2 with TRBJ2-7; TRBD2 might be the D (5 bases). Germline assignment: CDR1 SGHAT and CDR2 FQNNGV. V lost 1 base, J lost 0 bases, and 13 bases lay in between. The CDR3 spans 16 residues. CDR3 nucleotides: TGTGCCAGCAGCTTAGGCGGGTGGCCTAACTCCTACGAGCAGTACTTC. It encodes CASSLGGWPNSYEQYF.

CDR3 protein: CASSLFQPDTDTQYF. The CDR3 DNA is TGTGCCAGCTCACTATTCCAGCCGGACACAGATACGCAGTATTTT. The V and J genes are TRBV18 and TRBJ2-3; no firm D call. Looked up from germline, CDR1 is KGHSH and CDR2 is LQKENI. The CDR3 is 15 amino acids. V was trimmed by 4 bases and J by 2 bases, leaving 13 bases between them.

The rearrangement uses TRBV10-2 and TRBJ1-5; tentatively, D is TRBD1 (5 bases). Per the germline V gene, CDR1 is WSHSY and CDR2 is SAAADI. Between the trimmed V and J ends, which lost 2 bases and 7 bases, there was a span of 15 bases. The CDR3 is 15 amino acids. For the CDR3, the DNA is TGCGCCAGCAGTGAGGCAGGGACGTATGGCCAGCCCCAGCATTTT. It yields the protein CASSEAGTYGQPQHF.

The chain carries TRBV7-3 and TRBJ2-4; TRBD2 might be the D (6 bases). This CDR3 region has 13 residues. CDR1 and CDR2 from the germline V gene are SGHTA and FQGTGA. Trimming shortened V by 5 bases and J by 5 bases, and 10 bases separated the two germline ends. CDR3 DNA sequence: TGTGCCAGCAGCCGGGACTCTCAAAACATTCAGTACTTC. Translated, it gives CASSRDSQNIQYF.

V gene TRBV5-1 combines with J gene TRBJ2-7, with 7 bases aligning to TRBD2. The CDR3 runs 13 residues. Trimming removed 5 bases from V and 5 bases from J; junction bases left unmatched: 7. The germline CDR1 and CDR2 sequences are SGHRS and YFSETQ. The DNA of the CDR3 is TGCGCCAGCAGGTGGGGGGGATTCGACGAGCAGTACTTC. It specifies CASRWGGFDEQYF.

V is TRBV5-4 and J is TRBJ2-1; D uncertain. V was cut by 0 bases and J by 1 base, with 8 bases left in between. CDR3 length equals 15 residues. Looked up from germline, CDR1 is SGHNT and CDR2 is YYREEE (reference sequence). CDR3 nucleotides: TGTGCCAGCAGCTTGGCCGGGCAGTCCTACAATGAGCAGTTCTTC. This sequence encodes CASSLAGQSYNEQFF.

The gene calls are TRBV4-1 and TRBJ2-7, with D maybe TRBD1 (5 bases). This CDR3 contains 16 residues. With 0 bases removed from V and 5 bases from J, the gap between germline ends came to 17 bases. Germline CDR1 reads MGHRA; CDR2 reads YSYEKL. This chain's CDR3 is CASSQDSIFAGNEQYF. In DNA form, the CDR3 reads TGCGCCAGCAGCCAAGATTCCATCTTTGCAGGGAACGAGCAGTACTTC.

This clone has only a few counts. This chain joins TRBV2 and TRBJ1-1, with D possibly TRBD1 on 6 matching bases. The CDR3 runs to 14 residues. The germline gives CDR1 SNHLY, CDR2 FYNNEI. V was trimmed by 7 bases and J by 2 bases, leaving 14 bases between them. The CDR3: CASTFMGGNTEAFF. CDR3 coding DNA: TGTGCCAGCACCTTCATGGGGGGCAACACTGAAGCTTTCTTT. The complete variable domain, with remaining parts taken from reference TRBV2 and TRBJ1-1, reads EPEVTQTPSHQVTQMGQEVILRCVPISNHLYFYWYRQILGQKVEFLVSFYNNEISEKSEIFDDQFSVERPDGSNFTLKIRSTKLEDSAMYFCASTFMGGNTEAFFGQGTRLTVV.

A word on this clone: The germline gene is not matched at one end of the junction; a read error may be the cause. The genes are TRBV6-5 and TRBJ2-1; 8 bases fit TRBD1. This CDR3 has 12 residues. CDR1 is MNHEY and CDR2 is SVGAGI in the germline V gene. CDR3 DNA sequence: TGTGCCAGCAGCCCTGAGGGACAGGCGGAGATCTTC. Translation: CASSPEGQAEIF.

The chain employs TRBV4-2 and TRBJ2-3; 9 positions agree with TRBD2. The CDR3 consists of 15 residues. With V trimmed by 0 bases and J by 4 bases, 2 bases remained unmatched. CDR1 LGHNA and CDR2 YNFKEQ come from the germline V gene. This CDR3 reads CASSQDAGGADTQYF. In DNA form, the CDR3 reads TGTGCCAGCAGCCAAGACGCGGGGGGGGCAGATACGCAGTATTTT.

V gene TRBV7-2 combines with J gene TRBJ2-2; 9 positions agree with TRBD2. This CDR3 is 16 amino acids long. The ends lost 3 bases at V and 4 bases at J; junction bases unmatched: 6. Germline assignment: CDR1 SGHTA and CDR2 FQGNSA. The CDR3 region has the DNA TGTGCCAGCAGCTTCTTAAGCGGGGGGCGCACCGGGGAGCTGTTTTTT. Translated: CASSFLSGGRTGELFF.

V is TRBV6-5 and J is TRBJ2-7; unclear D gene. The germline gives CDR1 MNHEY, CDR2 SVGAGI. V lost 0 bases and J 0 bases, leaving 9 bases between the germline ends. This CDR3 has 15 residues. CDR3 nucleotide sequence: TGTGCCAGCAGTTACTCAGGGCCTCTCTCCTACGAGCAGTACTTC. It codes for CASSYSGPLSYEQYF.

The rearrangement joins TRBV2 to TRBJ1-5, with D possibly TRBD1 on 5 matching bases. The ends were cut back, 6 bases at V and 7 bases at J, with 16 bases in the middle. The CDR3 extends over 14 amino acids. The germline gives CDR1 SNHLY, CDR2 FYNNEI. The CDR3, as DNA: TGTGCCAGCAGCCAATCCAGGGTGGAGCAGCCCCAGCATTTT. It is translated as CASSQSRVEQPQHF. The full variable domain, in which reference TRBV2 and TRBJ1-5 provide the parts outside the CDR3, is EPEVTQTPSHQVTQMGQEVILRCVPISNHLYFYWYRQILGQKVEFLVSFYNNEISEKSEIFDDQFSVERPDGSNFTLKIRSTKLEDSAMYFCASSQSRVEQPQHFGDGTRLSIL.

The rearrangement links TRBV19 to TRBJ1-5, with a possible D match to TRBD1 (5 bases). This CDR3 has 15 amino acids. Trimming shortened V by 3 bases and J by 4 bases, and 13 bases separated the two germline ends. Germline CDR1 is LNHDA and CDR2 is SQIVND (reference sequence). CDR3 sequence (DNA): TGTGCCAGTAGTATGGAAGTCAGGGCTAATCAGCCCCAGCATTTT. It yields the protein CASSMEVRANQPQHF.

The CDR3 bases are TGTGCCAGTAGTACCCGCGGCAATACGCAGTATTTT. Encoded protein: CASSTRGNTQYF. The chain carries TRBV19 and TRBJ2-3; the D is unclear. CDR3 length equals 12 residues. Germline V gene data show CDR1 as LNHDA and CDR2 as SQIVND (reference sequence). Trimming removed 4 bases from V and 7 bases from J, with 9 bases in between. The variable domain in full, with the rest retrieved from reference TRBV19 and TRBJ2-3, is DGGITQSPKYLFRKEGQNVTLSCEQNLNHDAMYWYRQDPGQGLRLIYYSQIVNDFQKGDIAEGYSVSREKKESFPLTVTSAQKNPTAFYLCASSTRGNTQYFGPGTRLTVL.

There are a few counts of this clone. V is TRBV7-2 and J is TRBJ1-2; D gene uncertain. CDR3 length equals 13 residues. CDR1 SGHTA and CDR2 FQGNSA come from the germline V gene. Trimming removed 5 bases from V and 4 bases from J, with 11 bases in between. The CDR3 reads CASSQSTTYGYTF. The CDR3, as DNA: TGTGCCAGCAGCCAAAGCACTACCTATGGCTACACCTTC.

This chain joins TRBV4-3 and TRBJ2-5; D not resolved. The length of the CDR3 is 16 residues. The germline V gene has CDR1 LGHNA and CDR2 YSLEER. V shed 0 bases and J shed 5 bases, with 16 bases lying between them. The CDR3 coding sequence is TGCGCCAGCAGCCAAGATCTCCTACAACCTCGGGAGACCCAGTACTTC. Translating it yields CASSQDLLQPRETQYF.

The chain recombines TRBV9 with TRBJ1-3, with D possibly being TRBD1 (6 bases). V was trimmed by 1 base and J by 4 bases, leaving 21 bases between them. Germline CDR1 and CDR2: SGDLS and YYNGEE. The CDR3 sequence is 18 residues long. CDR3 residues: CASSVRGASVVGGNTIYF. The CDR3 DNA reads as TGTGCCAGCAGCGTAAGGGGGGCGTCGGTGGTAGGAGGAAACACCATATATTTT.

The J gene is TRBJ2-1, the V gene TRBV5-1; weak D call: TRBD2 (6 bases). Per the germline V gene, CDR1 is SGHRS and CDR2 is YFSETQ. The ends were cut back, 8 bases at V and 4 bases at J, with 16 bases in the middle. The length of the CDR3 is 14 residues. This CDR3 is CASYRGEVYNEQFF. The CDR3 DNA follows: TGCGCCAGTTACAGAGGGGAGGTATACAATGAGCAGTTCTTC.

The chain employs TRBV15 and TRBJ1-3; weak D call: TRBD1 (5 bases). Germline assignment: CDR1 LNHNV and CDR2 YYDKDF (reference sequence). The CDR3 covers 17 residues. V dropped 1 base and J dropped 0 bases, with 13 bases sitting between them. CDR3 bases: TGTGCCACCAGCAGAGGGGGGGAGGGATTCTCTGGAAACACCATATATTTT. It translates to CATSRGGEGFSGNTIYF.

The chain couples TRBV19 to TRBJ1-5, with D possibly matching TRBD1 (6 bases). Trimming took 5 bases from V and 0 from J, leaving 17 bases between them. The CDR3 length is 17 residues. Germline lookup yields CDR1 LNHDA and CDR2 SQIVND (reference sequence). The CDR3 DNA reads TGTGCCAGTAGTCGGGGACAAAGATCTACTAGCAATCAGCCCCAGCATTTT. It encodes CASSRGQRSTSNQPQHF.

This chain connects TRBV15 to TRBJ1-3, with a possible D match to TRBD1 (5 bases). Germline values: CDR1 LNHNV, CDR2 YYDKDF (reference sequence). The CDR3 consists of 16 residues. With 0 bases removed from V and 4 bases from J, the gap between germline ends came to 13 bases. This CDR3 reads CATSREIQAWGNTIYF. Written as DNA, the CDR3 is TGTGCCACCAGCAGAGAAATACAGGCCTGGGGAAACACCATATATTTT.